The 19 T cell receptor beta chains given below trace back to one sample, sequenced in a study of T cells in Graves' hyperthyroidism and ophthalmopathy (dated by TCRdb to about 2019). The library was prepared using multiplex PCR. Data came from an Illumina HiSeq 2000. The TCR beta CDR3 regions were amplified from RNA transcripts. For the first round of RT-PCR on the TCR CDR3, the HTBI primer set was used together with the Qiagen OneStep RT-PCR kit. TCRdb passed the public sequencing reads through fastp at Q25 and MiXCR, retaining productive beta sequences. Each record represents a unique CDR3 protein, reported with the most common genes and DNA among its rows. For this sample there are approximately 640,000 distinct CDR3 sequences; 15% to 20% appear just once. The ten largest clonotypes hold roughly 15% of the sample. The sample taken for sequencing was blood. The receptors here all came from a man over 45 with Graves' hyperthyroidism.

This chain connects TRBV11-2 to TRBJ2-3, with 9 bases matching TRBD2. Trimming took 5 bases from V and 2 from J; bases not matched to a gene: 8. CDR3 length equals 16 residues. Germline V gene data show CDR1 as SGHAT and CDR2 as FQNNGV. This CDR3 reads CASSRYSGSLTDTQYF. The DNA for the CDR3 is TGTGCCAGCAGCCGATATAGCGGGAGCCTCACAGATACGCAGTATTTT.

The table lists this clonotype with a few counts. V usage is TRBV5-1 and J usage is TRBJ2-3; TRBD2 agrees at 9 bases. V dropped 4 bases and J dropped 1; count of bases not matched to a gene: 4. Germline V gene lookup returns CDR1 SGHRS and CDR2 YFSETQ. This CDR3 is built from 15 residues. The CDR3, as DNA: TGCGCCAGCAGCACTAGGACTAGCGGCACAGATACGCAGTATTTT. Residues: CASSTRTSGTDTQYF.

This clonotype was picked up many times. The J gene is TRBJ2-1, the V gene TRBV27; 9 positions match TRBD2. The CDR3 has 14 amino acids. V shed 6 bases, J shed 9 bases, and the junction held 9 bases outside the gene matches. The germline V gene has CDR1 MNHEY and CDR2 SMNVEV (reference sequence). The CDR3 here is CASRGAGGLGEQFF. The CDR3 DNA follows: TGTGCCAGCAGGGGGGCGGGAGGGCTTGGTGAGCAGTTCTTC.

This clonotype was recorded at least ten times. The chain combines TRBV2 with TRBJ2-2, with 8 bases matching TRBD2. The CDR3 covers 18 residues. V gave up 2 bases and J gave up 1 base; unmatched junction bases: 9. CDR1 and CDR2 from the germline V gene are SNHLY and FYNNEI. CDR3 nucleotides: TGTGCCAGCAGTGAATATACAGGACTAGCTGAGAACACCGGGGAGCTGTTTTTT. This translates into CASSEYTGLAENTGELFF.

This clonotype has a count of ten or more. CDR3 in DNA: TGTGCCAGCAGTTCACCCGACAGTTATGGCTACACCTTC. Protein product: CASSSPDSYGYTF. The chain links TRBV28 to TRBJ1-2; possibly TRBD1 for D (5 bases). Trimming removed 4 bases from V and 5 bases from J, with 11 bases in between. In germline, CDR1 is MDHEN, CDR2 SYDVKM. This CDR3 spans 13 amino acids.

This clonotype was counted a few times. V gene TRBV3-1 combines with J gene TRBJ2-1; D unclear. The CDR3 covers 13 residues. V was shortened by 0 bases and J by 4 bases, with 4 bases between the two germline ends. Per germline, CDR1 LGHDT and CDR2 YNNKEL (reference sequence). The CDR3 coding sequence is TGTGCCAGCAGCCAAGATGCGTACAATGAGCAGTTCTTC. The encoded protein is CASSQDAYNEQFF.

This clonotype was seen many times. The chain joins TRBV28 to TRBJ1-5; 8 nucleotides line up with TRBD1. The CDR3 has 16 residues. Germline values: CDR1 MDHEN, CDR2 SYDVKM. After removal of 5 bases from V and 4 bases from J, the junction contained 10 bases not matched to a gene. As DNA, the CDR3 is TGTGCCAGCAGTCAGTGGACAGGGCGGAAGAATCAGCCCCAGCATTTT. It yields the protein CASSQWTGRKNQPQHF.

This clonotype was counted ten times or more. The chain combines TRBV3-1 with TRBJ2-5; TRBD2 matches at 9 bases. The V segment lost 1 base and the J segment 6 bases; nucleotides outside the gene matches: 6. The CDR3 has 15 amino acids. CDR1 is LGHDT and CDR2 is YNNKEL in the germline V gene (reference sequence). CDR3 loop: CASSQAGSGSKTQYF. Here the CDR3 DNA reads TGTGCCAGCAGCCAAGCGGGTAGCGGGAGCAAGACCCAGTACTTC.

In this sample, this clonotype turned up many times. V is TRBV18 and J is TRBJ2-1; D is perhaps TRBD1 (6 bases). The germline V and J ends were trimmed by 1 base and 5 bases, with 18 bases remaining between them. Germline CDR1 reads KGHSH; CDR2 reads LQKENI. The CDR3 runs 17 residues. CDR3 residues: CASSPRPGQRANNEQFF. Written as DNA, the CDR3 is TGTGCCAGCTCACCACGTCCCGGACAGAGGGCCAACAATGAGCAGTTCTTC.

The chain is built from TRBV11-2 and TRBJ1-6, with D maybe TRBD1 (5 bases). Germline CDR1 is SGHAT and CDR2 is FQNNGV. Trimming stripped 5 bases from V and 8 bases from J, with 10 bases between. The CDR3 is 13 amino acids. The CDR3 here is CASSAGTYSPLHF. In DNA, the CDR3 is TGTGCCAGCAGCGCCGGGACTTATTCACCCCTCCACTTT.

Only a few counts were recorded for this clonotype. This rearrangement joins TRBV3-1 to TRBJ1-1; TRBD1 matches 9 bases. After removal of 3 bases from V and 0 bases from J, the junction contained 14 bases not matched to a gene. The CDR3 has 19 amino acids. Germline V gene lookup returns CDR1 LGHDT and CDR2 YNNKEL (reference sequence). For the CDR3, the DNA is TGTGCCAGCAGCCAGGGGAGTACCGGGACAGGGTTCATGAACACTGAAGCTTTCTTT. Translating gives CASSQGSTGTGFMNTEAFF.

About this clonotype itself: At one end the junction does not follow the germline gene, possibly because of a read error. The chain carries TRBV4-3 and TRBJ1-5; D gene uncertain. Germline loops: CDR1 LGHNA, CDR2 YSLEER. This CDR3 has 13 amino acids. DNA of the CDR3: TGTGCCAGCAGCCAAGATCTCGATCAGCCCCAGCATTTT. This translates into CASSQDLDQPQHF.

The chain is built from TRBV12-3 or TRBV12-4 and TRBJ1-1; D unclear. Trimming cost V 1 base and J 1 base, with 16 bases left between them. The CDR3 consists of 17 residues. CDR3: CASSLVALGLANTEAFF. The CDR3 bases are TGTGCCAGCAGTTTAGTTGCTTTGGGATTAGCGAACACTGAAGCTTTCTTT.

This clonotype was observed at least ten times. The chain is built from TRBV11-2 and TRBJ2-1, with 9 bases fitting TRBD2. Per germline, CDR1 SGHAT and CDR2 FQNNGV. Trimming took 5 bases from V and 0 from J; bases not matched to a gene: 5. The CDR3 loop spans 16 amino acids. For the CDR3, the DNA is TGTGCCAGCAGCGAGATAGCGGGGGACTCCTACAATGAGCAGTTCTTC. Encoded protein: CASSEIAGDSYNEQFF.

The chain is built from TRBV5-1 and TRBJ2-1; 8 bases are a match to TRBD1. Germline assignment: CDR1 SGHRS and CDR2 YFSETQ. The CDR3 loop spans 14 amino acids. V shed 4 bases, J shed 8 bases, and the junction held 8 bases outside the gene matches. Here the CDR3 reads CASSPRTGSDEQFF. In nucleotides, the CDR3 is TGCGCCAGCAGCCCACGGACAGGGAGCGATGAGCAGTTCTTC.

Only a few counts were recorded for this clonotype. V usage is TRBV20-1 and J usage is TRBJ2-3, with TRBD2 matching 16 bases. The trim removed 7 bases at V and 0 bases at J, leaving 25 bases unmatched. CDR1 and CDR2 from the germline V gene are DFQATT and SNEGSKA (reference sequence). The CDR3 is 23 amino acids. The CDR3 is CSVRRPGLAGGIGNKPSTDTQYF. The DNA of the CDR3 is TGCAGTGTGAGGAGGCCGGGACTAGCGGGAGGGATAGGTAATAAACCCAGCACAGATACGCAGTATTTT.

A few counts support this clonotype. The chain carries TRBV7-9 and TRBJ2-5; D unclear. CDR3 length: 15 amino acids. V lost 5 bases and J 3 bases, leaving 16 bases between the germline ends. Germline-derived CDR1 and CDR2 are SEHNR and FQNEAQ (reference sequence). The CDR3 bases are TGTGCCAGCAGCCCGCCCGCGACCCTCAAAGAGACCCAGTACTTC. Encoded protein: CASSPPATLKETQYF. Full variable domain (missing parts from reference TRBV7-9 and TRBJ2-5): DTGVSQNPRHKITKRGQNVTFRCDPISEHNRLYWYRQTLGQGPEFLTYFQNEAQLEKSRLLSDRFSAERPKGSFSTLEIQRTEQGDSAMYLCASSPPATLKETQYFGPGTRLLVL.

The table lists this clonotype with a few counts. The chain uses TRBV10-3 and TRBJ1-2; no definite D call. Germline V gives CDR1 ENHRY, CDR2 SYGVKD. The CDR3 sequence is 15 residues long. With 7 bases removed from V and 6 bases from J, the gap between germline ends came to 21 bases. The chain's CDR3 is CAIKWVTRKADGYTF. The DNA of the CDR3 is TGTGCCATCAAATGGGTGACCCGAAAAGCTGATGGCTACACCTTC.

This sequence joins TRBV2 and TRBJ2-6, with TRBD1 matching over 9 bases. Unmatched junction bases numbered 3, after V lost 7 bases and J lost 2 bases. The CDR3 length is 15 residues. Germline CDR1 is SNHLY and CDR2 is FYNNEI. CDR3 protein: CASKDRGAGANVLTF. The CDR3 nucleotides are TGTGCCAGCAAAGACAGGGGGGCTGGGGCCAACGTCCTGACTTTC.